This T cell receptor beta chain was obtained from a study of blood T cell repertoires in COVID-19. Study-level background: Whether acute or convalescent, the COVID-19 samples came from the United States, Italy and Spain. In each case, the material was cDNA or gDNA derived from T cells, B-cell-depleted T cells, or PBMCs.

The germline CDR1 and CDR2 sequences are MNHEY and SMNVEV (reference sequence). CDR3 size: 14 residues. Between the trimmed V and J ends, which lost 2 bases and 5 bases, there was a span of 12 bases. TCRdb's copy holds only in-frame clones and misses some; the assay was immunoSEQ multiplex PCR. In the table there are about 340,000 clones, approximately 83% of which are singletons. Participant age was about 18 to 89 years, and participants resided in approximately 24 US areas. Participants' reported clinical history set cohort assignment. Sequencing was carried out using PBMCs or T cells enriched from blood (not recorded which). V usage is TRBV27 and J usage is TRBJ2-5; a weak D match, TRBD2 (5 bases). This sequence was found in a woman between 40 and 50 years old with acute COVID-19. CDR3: CASSLNGDWETQYF. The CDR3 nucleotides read TGTGCCAGCAGTTTAAACGGGGATTGGGAGACCCAGTACTTC.